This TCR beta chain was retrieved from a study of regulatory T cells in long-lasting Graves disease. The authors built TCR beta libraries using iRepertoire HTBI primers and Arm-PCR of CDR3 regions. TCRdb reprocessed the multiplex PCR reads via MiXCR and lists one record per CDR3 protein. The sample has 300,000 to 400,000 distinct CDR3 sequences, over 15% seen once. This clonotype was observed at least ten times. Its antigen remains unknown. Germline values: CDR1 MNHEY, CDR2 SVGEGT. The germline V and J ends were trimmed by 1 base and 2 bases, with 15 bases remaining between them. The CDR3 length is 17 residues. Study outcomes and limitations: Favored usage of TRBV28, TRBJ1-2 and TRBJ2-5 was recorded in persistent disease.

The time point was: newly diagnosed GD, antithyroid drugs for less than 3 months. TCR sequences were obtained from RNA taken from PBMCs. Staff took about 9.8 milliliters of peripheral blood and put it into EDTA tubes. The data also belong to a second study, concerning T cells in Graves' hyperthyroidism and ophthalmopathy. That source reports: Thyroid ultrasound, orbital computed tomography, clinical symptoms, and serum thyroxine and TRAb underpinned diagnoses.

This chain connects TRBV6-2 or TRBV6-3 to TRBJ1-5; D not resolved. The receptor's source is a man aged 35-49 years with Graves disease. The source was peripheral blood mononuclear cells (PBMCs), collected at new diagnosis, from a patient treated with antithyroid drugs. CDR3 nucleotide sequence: TGTGCCAGCAGTTACTTACCCTTAGCCGGGGGCAATCAGCCCCAGCATTTT. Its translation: CASSYLPLAGGNQPQHF.